The TCR beta chain under discussion was sequenced for a study of blood T cells in healthy people across ages. The table lists this clonotype with a few counts. The authors ran a second PCR of 7 to 11 cycles using a sample-barcoded 5' primer and a J-beta primer mix. Using its own MiXCR run on the 5' RACE reads, TCRdb lists one record per CDR3 protein. Of approximately 490,000 distinct CDR3 sequences listed, less than 25% are singletons. The study isolated at least 7 million PBMCs from each sample. V dropped 2 bases and J dropped 4 bases, with 14 bases sitting between them. The CDR3 consists of 15 residues. The germline gives CDR1 KGHSH, CDR2 LQKENI. These data were also filed under a second study, of T cells of mothers and their children.

This clonotype was obtained from a boy younger than 18 in good health. Sequencing used blood. This sequence joins TRBV18 and TRBJ1-2; possibly TRBD1 for D (5 bases). CDR3 region: CASSPNSGLSYGYTF. The CDR3 DNA is TGTGCCAGCTCACCAAACTCGGGGCTCAGCTATGGCTACACCTTC.